The rows below give T cell receptor beta chains drawn from one sample of a study of blood T cell repertoires in COVID-19. The method was immunoSEQ multiplex PCR; TCRdb's version includes in-frame clones alone and lacks a portion of them. The sample carries under 300,000 clones, about 86% recorded once. Source material: peripheral blood. The receptor source for this set is a man between 60 and 70 years old with acute or convalescent COVID-19. The CDR3 runs from the conserved cysteine through the conserved F or W. Fields, in order: J gene, V gene, clone size, D gene, CDR3 DNA, CDR3 protein. A D gene is named only where the DNA matches it firmly. A row's size may be missing; if present it is once, few, many or a size class.

>TRBJ1-5|TRBV30|.|.
TGTGCCTGGGGGGCGGGGGGCAAACAGCCCCAGCATTTT
CAWGAGGKQPQHF
>TRBJ1-6|TRBV9|.|.
TGTGCCAGCAGCGTAAGTGGGGAGGATTCACCCCTCCACTTT
CASSVSGEDSPLHF
>TRBJ2-3|TRBV9|.|.
TGTGCCAGCAGCGTAGGTAGCGGCTCTAGCACAGATACGCAGTATTTT
CASSVGSGSSTDTQYF
>TRBJ1-2|TRBV19|.|.
TGTGCCAGTAGTGCCCGGGCGGGCTATGGCTACACCTTC
CASSARAGYGYTF
>TRBJ2-3|TRBV19|.|.
TGTGCCAGTAGTCGCCGGGTGGCGAACACAGATACGCAGTATTTT
CASSRRVANTDTQYF
>TRBJ1-1|TRBV19|.|TRBD1
TGTGCCAGTAGTAAGGGACAGGGTAAAACTGAAGCTTTCTTT
CASSKGQGKTEAFF
>TRBJ2-5|TRBV28|.|.
TGTGCCAGCAGGACAATTAGGGGCGCTGGGGAGACCCAGTACTTC
CASRTIRGAGETQYF
>TRBJ1-2|TRBV6-5|.|.
TGTGCCAGCAGTTTCGGACAGCTCTATGGCTACACCTTC
CASSFGQLYGYTF
>TRBJ2-7|TRBV6-6|.|TRBD1
TGTGCCAGCAGCTACGGGAACTCGGTCAGGAACAGGGGGGCCTACGAGCAGTACTTC
CASSYGNSVRNRGAYEQYF
>TRBJ1-2|TRBV6-5|once|.
TGTGCCAGCAGTTACCAGGGCCCCGAGGACTATGGCTACACCTTC
CASSYQGPEDYGYTF
>TRBJ2-3|TRBV6-5|.|.
TGTGCCAGCAGTTTTTGGGCGCGAAGCACAGATACGCAGTATTTT
CASSFWARSTDTQYF
>TRBJ2-5|TRBV10-3|.|.
TGTGCCATCAGTGATAGGACAGCTCAAGAGACCCAGTACTTC
CAISDRTAQETQYF
>TRBJ1-2|TRBV30|.|TRBD1
TGTGCCACGGGACAGGGCGAGGGGTATGGCTACACCTTC
CATGQGEGYGYTF
>TRBJ2-3|TRBV19|.|.
TGTGCCAGTAGTCCCCAGGGAAGTGCCACAGATACGCAGTATTTT
CASSPQGSATDTQYF
>TRBJ2-2|TRBV14|.|TRBD1
TGTGCCAGCAGCCAAGGGACAGGGGGCAACACCGGGGAGCTGTTTTTT
CASSQGTGGNTGELFF
>TRBJ2-1|TRBV11-1|.|TRBD2
TGTGCCAGCAGCATTACTAGCGGGCAAAACAATGAGCAGTTCTTC
CASSITSGQNNEQFF
>TRBJ1-5|TRBV4-3|.|.
TGCGCCAGCAGCCAAGATTTGGGCGAACAGCCCCAGCATTTT
CASSQDLGEQPQHF
>TRBJ2-1|TRBV13|once|TRBD2
TGTGCCAGCAGCTTACCTAGCGGCAGCTCCTACAATGAGCAGTTCTTC
CASSLPSGSSYNEQFF
>TRBJ1-1|TRBV7-2|.|TRBD1
TGTGCCAGCAGCTTATCTACAGGGGGAGCTTTCTTT
CASSLSTGGAFF
>TRBJ2-5|TRBV7-2|.|TRBD1
TGTGCCAGCAGCTTGAGGACAGGGTCTGTAAAGACCCAGTACTTC
CASSLRTGSVKTQYF
>TRBJ2-7|TRBV12-3/TRBV12-4|.|.
TGTGCCAGCAGGTCACTAGGTTACGAGCAGTACTTC
CASRSLGYEQYF
>TRBJ1-5|TRBV10-3|.|TRBD1
TGTGCCATCAGTGACCAGGACAGGGGAGGAGCCCGGCCCCAGCATTTT
CAISDQDRGGARPQHF
>TRBJ1-2|TRBV19|.|TRBD1
TGTGCCAGTAGTCCACGGACAGGCTATGGCTACACCTTC
CASSPRTGYGYTF
>TRBJ2-2|TRBV4-2|.|.
TGTGCCAGCAGCCAAGCGGGAGCGGACACCGGGGAGCTGTTTTTT
CASSQAGADTGELFF
>TRBJ2-4|TRBV29-1|.|.
TGCAGCGTTGTCGAGGGCCGAAACATTCAGTACTTC
CSVVEGRNIQYF
>TRBJ1-1|TRBV6-2/TRBV6-3|.|TRBD1
TGTGCCAGCAGTTACCCCAGGACAGGGGCGGAGGATCTGAACACTGAAGCTTTCTTT
CASSYPRTGAEDLNTEAFF